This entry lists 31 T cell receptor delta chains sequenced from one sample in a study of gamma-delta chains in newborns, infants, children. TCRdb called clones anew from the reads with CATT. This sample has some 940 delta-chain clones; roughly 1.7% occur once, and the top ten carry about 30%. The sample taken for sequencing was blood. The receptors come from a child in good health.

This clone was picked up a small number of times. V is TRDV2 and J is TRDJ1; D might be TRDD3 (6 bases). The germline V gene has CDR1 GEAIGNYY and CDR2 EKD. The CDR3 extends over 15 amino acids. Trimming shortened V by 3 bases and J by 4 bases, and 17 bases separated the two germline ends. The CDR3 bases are TGTGCCTGTGACTCCGTAGGGGGAGGGGACGATAAACTCATCTTT. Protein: CACDSVGGGDDKLIF.

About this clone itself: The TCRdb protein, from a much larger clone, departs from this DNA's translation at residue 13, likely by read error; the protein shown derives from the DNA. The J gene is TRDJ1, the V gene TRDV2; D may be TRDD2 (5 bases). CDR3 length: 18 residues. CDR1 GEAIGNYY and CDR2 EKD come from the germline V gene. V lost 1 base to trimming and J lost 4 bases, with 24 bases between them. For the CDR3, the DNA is TGTGCCTGTGACACGGCCACCTACCTGATTAAGTACATCGATAAACTCATCTTT. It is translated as CACDTATYLIKYIDKLIF.

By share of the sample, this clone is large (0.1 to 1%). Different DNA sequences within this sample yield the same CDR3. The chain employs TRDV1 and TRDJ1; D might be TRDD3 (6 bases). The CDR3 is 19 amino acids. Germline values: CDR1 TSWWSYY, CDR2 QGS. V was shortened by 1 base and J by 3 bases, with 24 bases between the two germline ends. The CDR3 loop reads CALGEPPHLGTTGSDKLIF. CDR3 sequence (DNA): TGTGCTCTTGGGGAACCACCCCACCTTGGCACTACTGGGTCCGATAAACTCATCTTT.

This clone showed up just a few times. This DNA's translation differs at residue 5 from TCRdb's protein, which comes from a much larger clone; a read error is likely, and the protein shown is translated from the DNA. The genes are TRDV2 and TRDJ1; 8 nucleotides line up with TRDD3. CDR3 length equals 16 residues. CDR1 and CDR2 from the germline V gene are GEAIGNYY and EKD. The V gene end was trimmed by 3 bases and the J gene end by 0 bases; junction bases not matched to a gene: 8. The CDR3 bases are TGTGCCTGTGACGCCCTGGGGGAGAGGTACACCGATAAACTCATCTTT. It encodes CACDALGERYTDKLIF.

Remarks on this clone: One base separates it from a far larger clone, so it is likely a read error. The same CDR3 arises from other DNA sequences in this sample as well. The CDR3 nucleotides are TGTGCCTGTGACGCCACCACGCTCGGGAGGGGGAATCTAGTTTCAAGCTCCTGGGACACCCGACAGATGTTTTTC. This codes for CACDATTLGRGNLVSSSWDTRQMFF. This chain connects TRDV2 to TRDJ3; tentative D call: TRDD3 (6 bases). With 3 bases removed from V and 0 bases from J, the gap between germline ends came to 35 bases. Germline V gene lookup returns CDR1 GEAIGNYY and CDR2 EKD. The CDR3 totals 25 residues.

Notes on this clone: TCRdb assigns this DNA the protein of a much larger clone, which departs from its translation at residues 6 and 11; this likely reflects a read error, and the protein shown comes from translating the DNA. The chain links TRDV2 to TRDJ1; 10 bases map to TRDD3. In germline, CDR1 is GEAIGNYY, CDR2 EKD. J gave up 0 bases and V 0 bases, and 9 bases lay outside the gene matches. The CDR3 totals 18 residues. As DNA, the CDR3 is TGTGCCTGTGACACCCCGATTACTGGGGGATTCAACACCGATAAACTCATCTTT. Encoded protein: CACDTPITGGFNTDKLIF.

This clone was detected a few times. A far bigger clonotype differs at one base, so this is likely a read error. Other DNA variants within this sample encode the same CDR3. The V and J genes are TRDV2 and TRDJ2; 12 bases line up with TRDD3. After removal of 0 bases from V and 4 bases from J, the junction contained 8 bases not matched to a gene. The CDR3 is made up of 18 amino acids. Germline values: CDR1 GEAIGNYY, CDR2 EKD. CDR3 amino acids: CACDTVQLGDTPTAQLFF. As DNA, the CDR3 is TGTGCCTGTGACACCGTCCAGCTGGGGGATACGCCGACAGCACAACTCTTCTTT.

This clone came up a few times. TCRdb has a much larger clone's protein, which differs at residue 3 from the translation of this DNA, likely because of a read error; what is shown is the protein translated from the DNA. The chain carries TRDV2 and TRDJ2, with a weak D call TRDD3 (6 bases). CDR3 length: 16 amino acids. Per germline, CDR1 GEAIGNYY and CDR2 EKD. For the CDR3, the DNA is TGTGCCAGTGATTCGGTGGGGGGTCTTATTACAGCACAACTCTTCTTT. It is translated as CASDSVGGLITAQLFF.

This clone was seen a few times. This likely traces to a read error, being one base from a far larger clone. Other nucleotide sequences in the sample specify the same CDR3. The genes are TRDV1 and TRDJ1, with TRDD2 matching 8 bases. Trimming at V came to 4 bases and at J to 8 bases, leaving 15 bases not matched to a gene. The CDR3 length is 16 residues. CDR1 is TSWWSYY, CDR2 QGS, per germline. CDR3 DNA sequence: TGTGCTCTTGGGGTCCCTTCCTATGCCACGCGCGGCAAACTCATCTTT. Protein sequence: CALGVPSYATRGKLIF.

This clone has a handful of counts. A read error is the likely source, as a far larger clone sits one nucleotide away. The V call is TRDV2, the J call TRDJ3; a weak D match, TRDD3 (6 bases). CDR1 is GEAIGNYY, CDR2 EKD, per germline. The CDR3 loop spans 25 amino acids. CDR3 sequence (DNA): TGTGCCCGTGACGCCACCACGCTTGGGAGGGGGAATCTAGTTTCAAGCTCCTGGGACACCCGACAGATGTTTTTC. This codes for CARDATTLGRGNLVSSSWDTRQMFF.

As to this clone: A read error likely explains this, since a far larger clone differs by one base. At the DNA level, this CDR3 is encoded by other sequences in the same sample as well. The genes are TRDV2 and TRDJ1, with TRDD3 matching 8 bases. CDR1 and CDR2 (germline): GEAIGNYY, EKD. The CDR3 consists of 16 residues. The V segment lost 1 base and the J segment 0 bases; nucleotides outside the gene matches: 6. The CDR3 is CACDTLTGGHTDKLIF. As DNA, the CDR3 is TGTGCCTGTGACACACTGACTGGGGGCCACACCGATAAACTCATCTTT.

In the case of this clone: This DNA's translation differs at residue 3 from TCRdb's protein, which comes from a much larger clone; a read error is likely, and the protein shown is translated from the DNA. DNA of the CDR3: TGTGCCCCTAAAGTACTGGGGGGATCGGACACCGATAAACTCATCTTT. Protein: CAPKVLGGSDTDKLIF. The chain recombines TRDV2 with TRDJ1, with 8 bases identical to TRDD3. The CDR3 has 16 amino acids. Germline values: CDR1 GEAIGNYY, CDR2 EKD. J gave up 0 bases and V 9 bases, and 14 bases lay outside the gene matches.

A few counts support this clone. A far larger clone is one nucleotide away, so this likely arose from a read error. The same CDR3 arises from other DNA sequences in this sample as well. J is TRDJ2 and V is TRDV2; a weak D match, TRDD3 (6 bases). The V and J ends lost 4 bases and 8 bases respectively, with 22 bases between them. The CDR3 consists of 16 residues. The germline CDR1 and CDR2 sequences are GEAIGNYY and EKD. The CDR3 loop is CACDSVGGLITAQLFF. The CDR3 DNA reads TGTGCCTGTGATTCGGTGGGGGGTCTTATTACGGCACAACTCTTCTTT.

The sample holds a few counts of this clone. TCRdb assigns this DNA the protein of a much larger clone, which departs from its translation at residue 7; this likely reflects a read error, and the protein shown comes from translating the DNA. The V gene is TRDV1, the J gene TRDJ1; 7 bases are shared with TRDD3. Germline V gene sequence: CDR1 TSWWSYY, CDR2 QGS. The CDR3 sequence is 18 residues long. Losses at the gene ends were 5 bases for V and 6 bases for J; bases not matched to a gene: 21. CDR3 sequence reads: CALGTALLGLGERHKLIF. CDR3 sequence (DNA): TGTGCTCTTGGGACGGCCCTCCTAGGGTTGGGGGAGCGCCATAAACTCATCTTT.

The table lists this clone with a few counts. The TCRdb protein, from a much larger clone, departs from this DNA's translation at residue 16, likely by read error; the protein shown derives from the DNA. Written as DNA, the CDR3 is TGTGCCTGTGACACGGTTGGTGGGGGCCCGTACACCGATAAACTCACCTTT. It encodes CACDTVGGGPYTDKLTF. The chain carries TRDV2 and TRDJ1; D possibly corresponds to TRDD3 (6 bases). Germline assignment: CDR1 GEAIGNYY and CDR2 EKD. The length of the CDR3 is 17 residues.

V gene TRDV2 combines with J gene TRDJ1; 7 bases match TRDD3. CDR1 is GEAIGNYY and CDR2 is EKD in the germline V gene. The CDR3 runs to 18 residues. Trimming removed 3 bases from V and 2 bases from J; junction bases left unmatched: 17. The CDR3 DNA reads TGTGCCTGTGACCCCCTGTCTGGGGGCAACACCAGGACCGATAAACTCATCTTT. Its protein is CACDPLSGGNTRTDKLIF.

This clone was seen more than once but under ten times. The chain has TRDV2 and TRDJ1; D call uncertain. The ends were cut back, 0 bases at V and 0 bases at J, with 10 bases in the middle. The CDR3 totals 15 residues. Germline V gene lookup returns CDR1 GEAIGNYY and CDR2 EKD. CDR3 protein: CACDTVGLYTDKLIF. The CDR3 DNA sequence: TGTGCCTGTGACACCGTCGGGTTGTACACCGATAAACTCATCTTT.

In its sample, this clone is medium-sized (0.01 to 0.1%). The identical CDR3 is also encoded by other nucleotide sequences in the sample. The CDR3 DNA follows: TGTGCCTGTGACACCGTATTATCTGGATCTGGGGGCTGGGACACCCGACAGATGTTTTTC. This encodes CACDTVLSGSGGWDTRQMFF. This rearrangement joins TRDV2 to TRDJ3; 7 bases line up with TRDD3. CDR1 is GEAIGNYY, CDR2 EKD, per germline. The CDR3 length is 20 residues. V lost 0 bases, J lost 3 bases, and 13 bases stayed unmatched.

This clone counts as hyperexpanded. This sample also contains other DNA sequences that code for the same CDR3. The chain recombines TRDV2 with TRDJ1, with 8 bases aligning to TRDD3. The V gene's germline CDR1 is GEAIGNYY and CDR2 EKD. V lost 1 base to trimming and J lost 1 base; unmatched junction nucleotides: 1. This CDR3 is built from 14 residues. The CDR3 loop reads CACDTLGATDKLIF. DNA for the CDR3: TGTGCCTGTGACACACTGGGGGCCACCGATAAACTCATCTTT.

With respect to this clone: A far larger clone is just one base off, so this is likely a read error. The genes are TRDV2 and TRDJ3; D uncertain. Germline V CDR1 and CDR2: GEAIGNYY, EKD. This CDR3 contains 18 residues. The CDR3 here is CACDTAWESSRDTRQMFF. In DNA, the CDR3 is TGTGCCTGTGACACAGCTTGGGAAAGCTCCCGGGACACCCGACAGATGTTTTTC.

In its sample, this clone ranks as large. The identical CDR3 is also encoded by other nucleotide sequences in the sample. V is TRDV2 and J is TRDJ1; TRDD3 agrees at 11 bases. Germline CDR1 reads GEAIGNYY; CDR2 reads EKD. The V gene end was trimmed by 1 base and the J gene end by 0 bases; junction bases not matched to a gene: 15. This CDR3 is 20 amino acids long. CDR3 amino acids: CACDTPTRGGYAGYTDKLIF. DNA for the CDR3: TGTGCCTGTGACACTCCTACCCGTGGGGGATACGCAGGGTACACCGATAAACTCATCTTT.

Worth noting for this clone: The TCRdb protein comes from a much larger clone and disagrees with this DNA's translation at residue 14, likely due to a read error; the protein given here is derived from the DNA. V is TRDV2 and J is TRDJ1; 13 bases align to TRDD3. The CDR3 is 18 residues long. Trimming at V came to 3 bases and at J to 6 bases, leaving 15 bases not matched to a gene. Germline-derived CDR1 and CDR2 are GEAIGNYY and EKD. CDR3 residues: CACDLLSTGGYATNKLIF. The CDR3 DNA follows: TGTGCCTGTGACCTTCTCAGTACTGGGGGATACGCGACCAATAAACTCATCTTT.

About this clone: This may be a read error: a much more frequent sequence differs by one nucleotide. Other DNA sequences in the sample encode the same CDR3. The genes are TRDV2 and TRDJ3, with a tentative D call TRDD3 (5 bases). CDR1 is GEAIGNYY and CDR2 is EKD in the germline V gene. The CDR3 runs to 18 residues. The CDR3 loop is CACDTGDTRSWDTRQMFF. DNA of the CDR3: TGTGCTTGTGACACCGGGGACACGAGGTCCTGGGACACCCGACAGATGTTTTTC.

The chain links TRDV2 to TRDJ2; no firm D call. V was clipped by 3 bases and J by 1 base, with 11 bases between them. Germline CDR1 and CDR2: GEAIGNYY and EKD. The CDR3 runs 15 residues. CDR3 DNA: TGTGCCTGTGACCAAGTGGAGATTTTGACAGCACAACTCTTCTTT. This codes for CACDQVEILTAQLFF.

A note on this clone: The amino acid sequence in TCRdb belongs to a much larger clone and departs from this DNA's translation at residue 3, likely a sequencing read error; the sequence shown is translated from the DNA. CDR3 nucleotides: TGTGCTCCTGCTTCTAGCTGGGGGATAAGAAATTACAAACTCATCTTT. Its protein product is CAPASSWGIRNYKLIF. The chain carries TRDV1 and TRDJ1; TRDD3 agrees at 10 bases. Germline CDR1 is TSWWSYY and CDR2 is QGS. The V gene end was trimmed by 10 bases and the J gene end by 8 bases; junction bases not matched to a gene: 19. The CDR3 has 16 residues.

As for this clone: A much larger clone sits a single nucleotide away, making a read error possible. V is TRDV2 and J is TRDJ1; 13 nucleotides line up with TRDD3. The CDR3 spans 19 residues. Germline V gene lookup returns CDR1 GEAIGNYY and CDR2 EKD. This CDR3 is CSCDMVPSTGGYDTDKLIF. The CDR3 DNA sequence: TGTTCCTGTGACATGGTCCCTAGTACTGGGGGATACGACACCGATAAACTCATCTTT.

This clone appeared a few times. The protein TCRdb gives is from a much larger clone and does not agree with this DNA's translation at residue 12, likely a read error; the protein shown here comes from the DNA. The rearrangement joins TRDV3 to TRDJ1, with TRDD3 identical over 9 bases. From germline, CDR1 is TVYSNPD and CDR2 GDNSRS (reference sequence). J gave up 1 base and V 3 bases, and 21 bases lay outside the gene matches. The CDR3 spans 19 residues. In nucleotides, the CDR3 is TGTGCCTTGCCTCCTTCCTCGGATACTGGGGGAAACCTCACCGATAAACTCATCTTT. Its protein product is CALPPSSDTGGNLTDKLIF.

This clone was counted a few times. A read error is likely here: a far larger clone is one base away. The chain's CDR3 is CALGDLASSYWGILAHTDKLIF. Written as DNA, the CDR3 is TGTGCTCTTGGGGACCTCGCCTCCTCGTACTGGGGGATACTTGCTCACACCGATAAACTCATCTTT. V gene TRDV1 combines with J gene TRDJ1, with TRDD3 matching over 12 bases. The CDR3 is 22 residues long. CDR1 and CDR2 (germline): TSWWSYY, QGS. Germline trimming cut 3 bases from V and 0 bases from J; bases unmatched to any gene: 20.

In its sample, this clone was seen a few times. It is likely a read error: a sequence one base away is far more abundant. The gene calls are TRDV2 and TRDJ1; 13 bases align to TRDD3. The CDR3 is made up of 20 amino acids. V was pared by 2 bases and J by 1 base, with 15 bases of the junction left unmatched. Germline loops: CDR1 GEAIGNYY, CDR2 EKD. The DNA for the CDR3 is TGTGCCTGTGACAAACTCCACGAACTGGGGGATACGCGTCCCACCGATAAACTCATCTTT. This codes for CACDKLHELGDTRPTDKLIF.

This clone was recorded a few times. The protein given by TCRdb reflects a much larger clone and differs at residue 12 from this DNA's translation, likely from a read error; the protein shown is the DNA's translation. The CDR3 DNA reads TGTGCCTGTGACCTCTTACTGGGGGGACCTACCTACACCGATAAACTCATCTTT. Translating it yields CACDLLLGGPTYTDKLIF. The V gene is TRDV2, the J gene TRDJ1, with 8 bases matching TRDD3. The CDR3 extends over 18 amino acids. Germline trimming cut 3 bases from V and 0 bases from J; bases unmatched to any gene: 14. Germline V gives CDR1 GEAIGNYY, CDR2 EKD.

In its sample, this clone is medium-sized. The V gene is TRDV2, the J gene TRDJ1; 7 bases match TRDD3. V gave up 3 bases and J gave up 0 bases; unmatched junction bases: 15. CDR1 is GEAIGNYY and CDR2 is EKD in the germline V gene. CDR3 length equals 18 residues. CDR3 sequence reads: CACDVVVGDPKYTDKLIF. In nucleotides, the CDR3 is TGTGCCTGTGACGTGGTGGTGGGGGACCCAAAGTACACCGATAAACTCATCTTT.